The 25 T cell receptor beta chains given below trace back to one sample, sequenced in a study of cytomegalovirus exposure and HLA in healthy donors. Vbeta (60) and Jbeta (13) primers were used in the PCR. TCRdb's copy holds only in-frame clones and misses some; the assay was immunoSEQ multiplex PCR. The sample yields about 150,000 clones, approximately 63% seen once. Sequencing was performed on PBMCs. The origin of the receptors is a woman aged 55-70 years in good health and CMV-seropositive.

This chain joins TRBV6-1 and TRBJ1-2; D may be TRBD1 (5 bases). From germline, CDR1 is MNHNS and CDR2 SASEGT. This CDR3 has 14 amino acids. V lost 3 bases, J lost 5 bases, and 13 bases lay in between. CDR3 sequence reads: CASSDGGWSYGYTF. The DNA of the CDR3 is TGTGCCAGCAGTGACGGGGGATGGAGTTATGGCTACACCTTC.

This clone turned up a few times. CDR3 amino acids: CASSFVGGSYGYTF. DNA of the CDR3: TGTGCCAGCAGTTTCGTCGGGGGGAGCTATGGCTACACCTTC. The chain has TRBV27 and TRBJ1-2, with D tentatively TRBD1 (5 bases). With 3 bases removed from V and 4 bases from J, the gap between germline ends came to 12 bases. The CDR3 loop spans 14 amino acids. Germline values: CDR1 MNHEY, CDR2 SMNVEV (reference sequence).

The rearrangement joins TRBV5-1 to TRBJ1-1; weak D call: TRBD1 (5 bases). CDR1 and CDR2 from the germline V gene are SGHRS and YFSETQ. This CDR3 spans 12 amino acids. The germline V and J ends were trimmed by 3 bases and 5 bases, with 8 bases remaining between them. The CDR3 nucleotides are TGCGCCAGCAGCTCGGGGGGGACTGAAGCTTTCTTT. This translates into CASSSGGTEAFF.

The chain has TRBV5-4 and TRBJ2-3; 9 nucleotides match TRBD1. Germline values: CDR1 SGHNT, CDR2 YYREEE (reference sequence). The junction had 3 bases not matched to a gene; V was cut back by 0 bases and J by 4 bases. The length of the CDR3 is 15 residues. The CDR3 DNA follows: TGTGCCAGCAGCTTGGTACAGGGGGCATCAGATACGCAGTATTTT. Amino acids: CASSLVQGASDTQYF.

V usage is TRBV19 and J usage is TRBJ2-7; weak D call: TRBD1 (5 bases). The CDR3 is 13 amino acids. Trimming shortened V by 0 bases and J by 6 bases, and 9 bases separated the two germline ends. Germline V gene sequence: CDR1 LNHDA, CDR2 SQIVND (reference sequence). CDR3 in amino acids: CASSIDRAGEQYF. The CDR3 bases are TGTGCCAGTAGTATAGACAGGGCAGGCGAGCAGTACTTC.

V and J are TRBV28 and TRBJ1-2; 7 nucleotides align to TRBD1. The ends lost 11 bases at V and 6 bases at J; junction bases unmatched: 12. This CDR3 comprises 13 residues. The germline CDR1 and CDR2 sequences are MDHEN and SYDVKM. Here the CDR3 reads CALNRRDSNGYTF. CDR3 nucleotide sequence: TGTGCCTTAAATCGCCGGGACAGCAATGGCTACACCTTC.

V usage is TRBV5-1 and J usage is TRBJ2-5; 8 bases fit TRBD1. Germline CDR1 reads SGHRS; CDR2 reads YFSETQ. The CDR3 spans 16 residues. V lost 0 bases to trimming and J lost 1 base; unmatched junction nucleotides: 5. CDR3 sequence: CASSLGGTGAQETQYF. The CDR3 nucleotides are TGCGCCAGCAGCTTGGGCGGGACAGGTGCCCAAGAGACCCAGTACTTC.

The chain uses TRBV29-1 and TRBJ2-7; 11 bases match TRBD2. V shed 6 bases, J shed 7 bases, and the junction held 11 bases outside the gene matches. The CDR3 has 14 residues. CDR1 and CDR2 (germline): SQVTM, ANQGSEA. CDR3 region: CSVSSGRSLREQYF. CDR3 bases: TGCAGCGTGTCTAGCGGGAGGTCCCTCCGGGAGCAGTACTTC.

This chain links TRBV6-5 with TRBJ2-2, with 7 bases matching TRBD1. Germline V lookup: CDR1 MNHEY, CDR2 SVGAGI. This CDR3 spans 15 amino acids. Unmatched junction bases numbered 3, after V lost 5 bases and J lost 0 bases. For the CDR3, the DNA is TGTGCCAGCAGTCGACAGGGCCCGAACACCGGGGAGCTGTTTTTT. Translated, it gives CASSRQGPNTGELFF.

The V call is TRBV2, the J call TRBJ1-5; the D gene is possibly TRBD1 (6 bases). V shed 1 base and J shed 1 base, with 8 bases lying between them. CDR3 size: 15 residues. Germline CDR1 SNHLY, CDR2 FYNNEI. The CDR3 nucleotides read TGTGCCAGCAGTGAAGGGGGGGGCAGCAATCAGCCCCAGCATTTT. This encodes CASSEGGGSNQPQHF.

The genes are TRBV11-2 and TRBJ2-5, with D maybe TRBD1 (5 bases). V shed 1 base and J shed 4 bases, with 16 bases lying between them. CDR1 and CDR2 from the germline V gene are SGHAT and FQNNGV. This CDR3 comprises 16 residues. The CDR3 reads CASSLVGIGAIETQYF. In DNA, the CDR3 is TGTGCCAGCAGCTTAGTCGGTATAGGGGCAATAGAGACCCAGTACTTC. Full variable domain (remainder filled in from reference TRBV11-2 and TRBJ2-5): EAGVAQSPRYKIIEKRQSVAFWCNPISGHATLYWYQQILGQGPKLLIQFQNNGVVDDSQLPKDRFSAERLKGVDSTLKIQPAKLEDSAVYLCASSLVGIGAIETQYFGPGTRLLVL.

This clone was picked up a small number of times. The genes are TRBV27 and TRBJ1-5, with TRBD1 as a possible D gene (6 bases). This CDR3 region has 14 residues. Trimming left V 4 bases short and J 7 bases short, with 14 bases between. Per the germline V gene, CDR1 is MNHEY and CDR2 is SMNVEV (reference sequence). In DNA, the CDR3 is TGTGCCAGCAGTTCCGAGGGGGGAGGGCAGCCCCAGCATTTT. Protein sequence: CASSSEGGGQPQHF.

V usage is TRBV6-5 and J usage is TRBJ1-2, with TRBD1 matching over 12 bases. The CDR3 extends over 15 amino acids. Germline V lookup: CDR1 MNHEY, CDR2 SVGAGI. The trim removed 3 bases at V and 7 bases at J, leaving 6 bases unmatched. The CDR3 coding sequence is TGTGCCAGCAGTTATTCGGGACAGGGGGCGCGTGGCTACACCTTC. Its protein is CASSYSGQGARGYTF.

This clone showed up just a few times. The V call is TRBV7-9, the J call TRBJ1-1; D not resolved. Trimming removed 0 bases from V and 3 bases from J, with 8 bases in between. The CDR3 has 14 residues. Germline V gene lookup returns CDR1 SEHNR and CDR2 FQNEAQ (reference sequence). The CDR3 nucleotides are TGTGCCAGCAGCTTAGCTTTGGAGCACACTGAAGCTTTCTTT. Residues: CASSLALEHTEAFF.

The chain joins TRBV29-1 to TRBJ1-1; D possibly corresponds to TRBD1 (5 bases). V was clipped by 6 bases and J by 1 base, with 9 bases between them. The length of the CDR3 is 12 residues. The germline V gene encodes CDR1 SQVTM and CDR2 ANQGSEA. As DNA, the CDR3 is TGCAGCGTCGCTGGGGCGAACACTGAAGCTTTCTTT. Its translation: CSVAGANTEAFF. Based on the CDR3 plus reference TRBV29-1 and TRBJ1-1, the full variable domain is SAVISQKPSRDICQRGTSLTIQCQVDSQVTMMFWYRQQPGQSLTLIATANQGSEATYESGFVIDKFPISRPNLTFSTLTVSNMSPEDSSIYLCSVAGANTEAFFGQGTRLTVV.

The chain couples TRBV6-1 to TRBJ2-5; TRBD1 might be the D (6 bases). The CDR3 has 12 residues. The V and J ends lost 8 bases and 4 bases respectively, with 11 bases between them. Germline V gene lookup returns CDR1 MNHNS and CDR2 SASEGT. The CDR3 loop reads CASHRRGETQYF. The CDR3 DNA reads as TGTGCCAGCCACCGCAGGGGAGAGACCCAGTACTTC.

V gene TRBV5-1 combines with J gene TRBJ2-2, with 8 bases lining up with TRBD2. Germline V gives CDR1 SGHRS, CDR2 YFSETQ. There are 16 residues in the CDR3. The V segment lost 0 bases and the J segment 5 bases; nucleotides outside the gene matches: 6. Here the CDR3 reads CASSLETAGVTGELFF. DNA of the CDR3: TGCGCCAGCAGCTTGGAAACAGCGGGAGTAACCGGGGAGCTGTTTTTT.

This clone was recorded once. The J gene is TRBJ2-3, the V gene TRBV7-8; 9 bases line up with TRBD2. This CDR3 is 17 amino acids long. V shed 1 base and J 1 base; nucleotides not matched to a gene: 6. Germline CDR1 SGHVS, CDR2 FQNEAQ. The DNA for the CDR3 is TGTGCCAGCAGCTTAGTAGGACTAGCGTCTCGCACAGATACGCAGTATTTT. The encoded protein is CASSLVGLASRTDTQYF. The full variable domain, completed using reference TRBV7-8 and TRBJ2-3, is GAGVSQSPRYKVAKRGQDVALRCDPISGHVSLFWYQQALGQGPEFLTYFQNEAQLDKSGLPSDRFFAERPEGSVSTLKIQRTQQEDSAVYLCASSLVGLASRTDTQYFGPGTRLTVL.

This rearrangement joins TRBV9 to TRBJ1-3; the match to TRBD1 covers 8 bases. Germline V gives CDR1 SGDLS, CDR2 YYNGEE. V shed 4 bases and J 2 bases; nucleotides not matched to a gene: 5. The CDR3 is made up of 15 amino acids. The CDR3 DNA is TGTGCCAGCAGCTTCGGACAGGGTGCTGGAAACACCATATATTTT. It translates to CASSFGQGAGNTIYF.

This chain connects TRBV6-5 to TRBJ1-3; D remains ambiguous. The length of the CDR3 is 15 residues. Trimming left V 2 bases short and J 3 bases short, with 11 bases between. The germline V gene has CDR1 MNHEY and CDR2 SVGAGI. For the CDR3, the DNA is TGTGCCAGCAGTTACAGTTGGGGAGATGGAAACACCATATATTTT. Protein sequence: CASSYSWGDGNTIYF.

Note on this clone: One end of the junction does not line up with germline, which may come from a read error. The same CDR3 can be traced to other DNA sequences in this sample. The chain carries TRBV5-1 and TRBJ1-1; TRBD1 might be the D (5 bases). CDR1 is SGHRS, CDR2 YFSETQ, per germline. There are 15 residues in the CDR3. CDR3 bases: TGCGCCAGCAGCAACAGACAGCTCTTGAACACCGAAGCTTTCTTT. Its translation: CASSNRQLLNTEAFF. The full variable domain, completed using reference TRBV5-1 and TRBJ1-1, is KAGVTQTPRYLIKTRGQQVTLSCSPISGHRSVSWYQQTPGQGLQFLFEYFSETQRNKGNFPGRFSGRQFSNSRSEMNVSTLELGDSALYLCASSNRQLLNTEAFFGQGTRLTVV.

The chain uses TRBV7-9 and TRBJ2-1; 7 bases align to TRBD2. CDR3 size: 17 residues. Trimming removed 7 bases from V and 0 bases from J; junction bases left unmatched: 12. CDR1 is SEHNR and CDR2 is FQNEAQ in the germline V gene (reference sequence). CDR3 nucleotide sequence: TGTGCCAGCACCCTAGGGCGGGACTATAGCTCCTACAATGAGCAGTTCTTC. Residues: CASTLGRDYSSYNEQFF.

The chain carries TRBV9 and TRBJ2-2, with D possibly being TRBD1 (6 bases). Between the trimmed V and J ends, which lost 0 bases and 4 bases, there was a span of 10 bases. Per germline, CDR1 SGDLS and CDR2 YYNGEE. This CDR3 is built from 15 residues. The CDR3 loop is CASSVGVGGTGELFF. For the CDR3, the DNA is TGTGCCAGCAGCGTAGGTGTAGGGGGCACCGGGGAGCTGTTTTTT.

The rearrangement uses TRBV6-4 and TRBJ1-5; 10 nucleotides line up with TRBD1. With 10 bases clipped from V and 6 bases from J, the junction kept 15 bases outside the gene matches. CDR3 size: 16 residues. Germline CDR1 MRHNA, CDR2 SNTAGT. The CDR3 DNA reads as TGTGCCAACCAACTAGGGGACAGGGGAAAAGGTCAGCCCCAGCATTTT. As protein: CANQLGDRGKGQPQHF.

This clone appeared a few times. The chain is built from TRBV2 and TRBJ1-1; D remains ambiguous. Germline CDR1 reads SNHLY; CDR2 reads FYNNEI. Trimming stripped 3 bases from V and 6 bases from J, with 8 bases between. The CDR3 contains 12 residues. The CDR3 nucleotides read TGTGCCAGCAGTGACGGCGGGGCTGAAGCTTTCTTT. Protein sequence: CASSDGGAEAFF.